This T cell receptor (beta chain) was recovered during a study of cytomegalovirus exposure and HLA in healthy donors. Points from the study as a whole: It was shown in a later analysis that HLA-associated TCR beta chains were more clonally expanded than other, equally common chains.

Turning to this clone: As yet, its antigen is unknown.

Primers for the PCR totalled 60 Vbeta and 13 Jbeta. Using immunoSEQ multiplex PCR, the repertoire was profiled, and TCRdb retains in-frame clones only, with some absent. The profile shows about 200,000 clones, around 73% of them singletons. V was shortened by 7 bases and J by 9 bases, with 19 bases between the two germline ends. The CDR3 is made up of 15 amino acids. Germline V gene lookup returns CDR1 MNHNS and CDR2 SASEGT. This sequence joins TRBV6-1 and TRBJ1-6; a possible D gene is TRBD1 (6 bases). This receptor was obtained from a male donor in good health and CMV-seronegative. Sequencing was carried out using PBMCs. The CDR3 DNA reads TGTGCCAGCACTCCGGAGTCAGGGGTCGGTTCACCCCTCCACTTT. Its translation: CASTPESGVGSPLHF.